This T cell receptor beta chain is drawn from a study of blood T cell repertoires in COVID-19. Background on the study: Sources were T cells, B-cell-depleted T cells, or PBMCs; the material itself was cDNA or gDNA.

How the authors handled the data: Using reference gene primer amplification, nucleated cell counts were estimated. The method was immunoSEQ multiplex PCR; TCRdb's version includes in-frame clones alone and lacks a portion of them. Clonal size and the V and J genes are those of that table, whereas D and trimming came from the DNA. The data hold about 530,000 clones, with about 89% observed a single time. The specimen sequenced was peripheral blood. This receptor was obtained from a woman aged 45-65 years with COVID-19, enrolled during active disease.

The CDR3 DNA sequence: TGTGCCAGCAGTGAGAAGTACCGGGGGGTGGGCTCACCCCTCCACTTT. This translates into CASSEKYRGVGSPLHF. The chain has TRBV6-1 and TRBJ1-6; D possibly corresponds to TRBD1 (5 bases). With 3 bases removed from V and 10 bases from J, the gap between germline ends came to 19 bases. The CDR3 has 16 amino acids. Germline lookup yields CDR1 MNHNS and CDR2 SASEGT.